This TCR beta chain appears in the sequencing data of a study of Graves' ophthalmopathy and Graves' hyperthyroidism. The germline V gene encodes CDR1 MNHEY and CDR2 SMNVEV (reference sequence). The CDR3 has 15 residues. The V and J ends lost 0 bases and 1 base respectively, with 10 bases between them. The study's findings and limits: In blood appeared most of the expanded thyroid clonotypes whose frequency exceeded 0.001.

The study recruited hyperthyroidism patients aged 18 to 65 who were newly diagnosed, under 2 months' duration. Fresh peripheral blood, approximately 10 ml, was the PBMC source. Worth noting for this clonotype: As yet, its antigen is unknown.

RNA transcripts served as template for amplifying TCR beta CDR3 sequences. HTBI primers were employed in first-round RT-PCR, then a second-round multiplex PCR followed. TCRdb reprocessed the multiplex PCR reads via MiXCR and lists one record per CDR3 protein. The sample has hundreds of thousands of distinct CDR3 sequences, under 25% seen once. The sequence came from a young woman with stable Graves' hyperthyroidism. The rearrangement uses TRBV27 and TRBJ2-7, with a tentative D call TRBD1 (6 bases). Sequencing was performed on peripheral blood. CDR3 amino acids: CASSLSVQGSYEQYF. The DNA for the CDR3 is TGTGCCAGCAGTTTATCGGTACAGGGTTCCTACGAGCAGTACTTC.